These 10 T cell receptor beta chains were all obtained from the same sample, sequenced in a study of blood T cell repertoires in COVID-19. Produced via immunoSEQ multiplex PCR; TCRdb's table is partial and in-frame only. Of a few hundred thousand clones in the sample, about 90% were seen once. Sequences were obtained from PBMCs or T cells enriched from blood (not recorded which). These receptors came from a woman in her 30s who had recovered from COVID-19.

The chain joins TRBV19 to TRBJ1-2, with D hard to call. The CDR3 length is 14 residues. Trimming stripped 2 bases from V and 4 bases from J, with 11 bases between. Germline V lookup: CDR1 LNHDA, CDR2 SQIVND (reference sequence). The CDR3 spells CASSIRTAGYGYTF. The CDR3 coding sequence is TGTGCCAGTAGTATACGAACAGCCGGCTATGGCTACACCTTC.

This chain uses TRBV28 with TRBJ1-5; 9 positions agree with TRBD1. The CDR3 spans 15 residues. CDR1 and CDR2 from the germline V gene are MDHEN and SYDVKM. Losses at the gene ends were 6 bases for V and 6 bases for J; bases not matched to a gene: 9. The CDR3 loop reads CASSSVQGASQPQHF. The CDR3 DNA reads TGTGCCAGCAGCTCGGTACAGGGGGCAAGTCAGCCCCAGCATTTT.

The V and J genes are TRBV3-1 (or the pseudogene TRBV3-2) and TRBJ2-1; the D gene is possibly TRBD1 (6 bases). The CDR3 has 15 residues. Trimming took off 5 bases at V and 8 bases at J, with 19 bases between the two ends. The germline gives CDR1 LGHDT, CDR2 YNNKEL (reference sequence). CDR3 residues: CASSSPGTNNDEQFF. The CDR3 DNA is TGTGCCAGCAGCTCCCCCGGGACAAACAACGATGAGCAGTTCTTC.

This chain links TRBV6-5 with TRBJ2-7, with D unresolved. Germline V gene data show CDR1 as MNHEY and CDR2 as SVGAGI. CDR3 length equals 13 residues. V gave up 2 bases and J gave up 4 bases, with 9 bases separating them. For the CDR3, the DNA is TGTGCCAGCAGTTACGCCCGGCGGTACGAGCAGTACTTC. Translation: CASSYARRYEQYF.

The V and J genes are TRBV11-2 and TRBJ2-2, with D tentatively TRBD1 (6 bases). The CDR3 covers 16 residues. CDR1 is SGHAT, CDR2 FQNNGV, per germline. The V and J ends lost 2 bases and 0 bases respectively, with 10 bases between them. CDR3 in DNA: TGTGCCAGCAGCTTAAGGCAGGGGACGAACACCGGGGAGCTGTTTTTT. It encodes CASSLRQGTNTGELFF. The full variable domain, its missing parts supplied by reference TRBV11-2 and TRBJ2-2, is EAGVAQSPRYKIIEKRQSVAFWCNPISGHATLYWYQQILGQGPKLLIQFQNNGVVDDSQLPKDRFSAERLKGVDSTLKIQPAKLEDSAVYLCASSLRQGTNTGELFFGEGSRLTVL.

This chain links TRBV5-1 with TRBJ2-3; weak D call: TRBD2 (6 bases). Germline-derived CDR1 and CDR2 are SGHRS and YFSETQ. The CDR3 is made up of 17 amino acids. V lost 0 bases to trimming and J lost 1 base, with 15 bases between them. Written as DNA, the CDR3 is TGCGCCAGCAGCTTGGACGCGGGTACGGGAGGCACAGATACGCAGTATTTT. This sequence encodes CASSLDAGTGGTDTQYF.

This chain connects TRBV11-3 to TRBJ2-3, with 10 nucleotides matching TRBD2. CDR1 and CDR2 (germline): SGHNT, YENEEA. The CDR3 contains 16 residues. The J segment lost 0 bases and the V segment lost 6 bases, leaving 6 bases of the junction unmatched. In DNA form, the CDR3 reads TGTGCCAGCAGTAGGTCTAGCGGGGGAAGCACAGATACGCAGTATTTT. It specifies CASSRSSGGSTDTQYF.

This chain uses TRBV6-4 with TRBJ2-4; TRBD2 aligns across 7 bases. J gave up 8 bases and V 8 bases, and 18 bases lay outside the gene matches. Per the germline V gene, CDR1 is MRHNA and CDR2 is SNTAGT. The CDR3 extends over 16 amino acids. CDR3 loop: CASDKWTRPPDDIQYF. In DNA form, the CDR3 reads TGTGCCAGCGATAAATGGACTAGGCCCCCCGACGACATTCAGTACTTC.

This rearrangement joins TRBV2 to TRBJ1-2; 7 nucleotides match TRBD1. Trimming cost V 6 bases and J 4 bases; bases outside gene matches: 5. From germline, CDR1 is SNHLY and CDR2 FYNNEI. This CDR3 has 13 amino acids. The CDR3 DNA reads TGTGCCAGCAGCCGGGACAGCTCCTATGGCTACACCTTC. Its translation is CASSRDSSYGYTF.

This chain links TRBV4-2 with TRBJ1-1; D gene unclear. Trimming stripped 0 bases from V and 2 bases from J, with 10 bases between. Germline values: CDR1 LGHNA, CDR2 YNFKEQ. The CDR3 sequence is 15 residues long. The CDR3 sequence: CASSQDYNRNTEAFF. CDR3 DNA: TGTGCCAGCAGCCAAGATTATAACAGAAACACTGAAGCTTTCTTT.